Shown below are 24 T cell receptor beta chains from a single sample sequenced in a study of shared clonotypes between healthy human individuals. Data came from immunoSEQ multiplex PCR; TCRdb stores just in-frame clones and leaves some out. The sample contains over 750,000 clones, 90% to 98% of which appear only once. CD45RO-negative, CCR7-positively selected cells formed the naive CD8 fraction, excluding terminally differentiated effector memory CD45RA+ cells. The specimen was naive CD8+ T cells sorted from blood. These TCRs come from a man in his thirties or forties in good health.

This chain connects TRBV15 to TRBJ2-7; D ambiguous. Germline CDR1 is LNHNV and CDR2 is YYDKDF (reference sequence). The CDR3 length is 15 residues. V lost 1 base and J 1 base, leaving 11 bases between the germline ends. The CDR3 reads CATSRAYADSYEQYF. In nucleotides, the CDR3 is TGTGCCACCAGCAGAGCTTATGCAGATTCCTACGAGCAGTACTTC.

The genes are TRBV21-1 and TRBJ1-2; no DNA check was done on the table's D call, TRBD1. TRBV21-1 is a recognized pseudogene. This CDR3 contains 17 residues. The CDR3 is CASSKVPDPGGFYGYTF. Here the CDR3 DNA reads TGTGCCAGCAGCAAAGTGCCCGACCCAGGGGGGTTCTATGGCTACACCTTC.

The chain employs TRBV18 and TRBJ2-3, with 8 bases aligning to TRBD2. V dropped 4 bases and J dropped 0; count of bases not matched to a gene: 12. Germline CDR1 is KGHSH and CDR2 is LQKENI. The CDR3 covers 18 residues. The CDR3, as DNA: TGTGCCAGCTCACTCCCCTTAGGCGCGGGAGGTAGCACAGATACGCAGTATTTT. This gives the protein CASSLPLGAGGSTDTQYF. The full variable domain, rest sourced from reference TRBV18 and TRBJ2-3, is NAGVMQNPRHLVRRRGQEARLRCSPMKGHSHVYWYRQLPEEGLKFMVYLQKENIIDESGMPKERFSAEFPKEGPSILRIQQVVRGDSAAYFCASSLPLGAGGSTDTQYFGPGTRLTVL.

This chain links TRBV28 with TRBJ2-1; maybe TRBD2 (6 bases). The CDR3 sequence is 15 residues long. Trimming took 6 bases from V and 3 from J, leaving 15 bases between them. In germline, CDR1 is MDHEN, CDR2 SYDVKM. In DNA, the CDR3 is TGTGCCAGCAGCCCATTGACCGGGGGCTACAATGAGCAGTTCTTC. This sequence encodes CASSPLTGGYNEQFF.

The chain employs TRBV11-2 and TRBJ2-5; TRBD1 or TRBD2 may be the D gene (5 bases each). The CDR3 extends over 15 amino acids. Germline assignment: CDR1 SGHAT and CDR2 FQNNGV. V was trimmed by 3 bases and J by 3 bases, leaving 14 bases between them. CDR3 DNA: TGTGCCAGCAGCTTGAATATTGGGGGAGAAGAGACCCAGTACTTC. It is translated as CASSLNIGGEETQYF. Combining the CDR3 with reference TRBV11-2 and TRBJ2-5 gives the whole variable domain EAGVAQSPRYKIIEKRQSVAFWCNPISGHATLYWYQQILGQGPKLLIQFQNNGVVDDSQLPKDRFSAERLKGVDSTLKIQPAKLEDSAVYLCASSLNIGGEETQYFGPGTRLLVL.

The chain has TRBV5-6 and TRBJ2-7; D possibly corresponds to TRBD1 (6 bases). The germline V gene encodes CDR1 SGHDT and CDR2 YYEEEE. The CDR3 has 13 amino acids. Trimming pared 7 bases from V and 4 bases from J, leaving 15 bases between. CDR3 nucleotide sequence: TGTGCCAGCGATAAACAGGGATGGTACGAGCAGTACTTC. Translation: CASDKQGWYEQYF.

The chain carries TRBV9 and TRBJ2-1, with a possible D match to TRBD2 (5 bases). CDR1 and CDR2 (germline): SGDLS, YYNGEE. With 0 bases removed from V and 4 bases from J, the gap between germline ends came to 11 bases. The CDR3 length is 15 residues. Here the CDR3 reads CASSVAGKRYNEQFF. The CDR3 bases are TGTGCCAGCAGCGTAGCGGGGAAGAGGTACAATGAGCAGTTCTTC.

This clone has only one observation. The CDR3 loop reads CASSSRVANQPQHF. The CDR3 DNA is TGTGCCAGCAGTTCCAGGGTTGCCAATCAGCCCCAGCATTTT. The chain recombines TRBV6-5 with TRBJ1-5, with D possibly matching TRBD1 (5 bases). This CDR3 region has 14 residues. With 4 bases removed from V and 3 bases from J, the gap between germline ends came to 10 bases. Germline-derived CDR1 and CDR2 are MNHEY and SVGAGI.

The rearrangement uses TRBV11-2 and TRBJ2-1; possible D gene TRBD2, 6 bases. The germline V gene encodes CDR1 SGHAT and CDR2 FQNNGV. This CDR3 is 15 amino acids long. Trimming took 4 bases from V and 3 from J, leaving 13 bases between them. The CDR3 reads CASSSSGTRYNEQFF. CDR3 in DNA: TGTGCCAGCAGCTCCTCCGGGACTCGCTACAATGAGCAGTTCTTC. Full variable domain (rest looked up from reference TRBV11-2 and TRBJ2-1): EAGVAQSPRYKIIEKRQSVAFWCNPISGHATLYWYQQILGQGPKLLIQFQNNGVVDDSQLPKDRFSAERLKGVDSTLKIQPAKLEDSAVYLCASSSSGTRYNEQFFGPGTRLTVL.

The rearrangement joins TRBV7-9 to TRBJ1-5; D unresolved. Germline CDR1 and CDR2: SEHNR and FQNEAQ (reference sequence). The CDR3 consists of 13 residues. Between the trimmed V and J ends, which lost 1 base and 7 bases, there was a span of 8 bases. The CDR3 reads CASSLDGWQPQHF. In DNA, the CDR3 is TGTGCCAGCAGCTTAGATGGCTGGCAGCCCCAGCATTTT.

This chain uses TRBV7-9 with TRBJ2-2, with a tentative D call TRBD2 (6 bases). The V gene lost 5 bases and the J gene lost 6 bases, with 16 bases spanning the gap. CDR3 length: 15 residues. Germline assignment: CDR1 SEHNR and CDR2 FQNEAQ (reference sequence). This CDR3 reads CASSLERLVPGELFF. CDR3 bases: TGTGCCAGCAGCCTAGAGAGACTAGTGCCCGGGGAGCTGTTTTTT.

This chain links TRBV7-9 with TRBJ1-5, with D uncertain. V was pared by 3 bases and J by 4 bases, with 10 bases between. CDR1 is SEHNR and CDR2 is FQNEAQ in the germline V gene (reference sequence). There are 14 residues in the CDR3. The CDR3 loop is CASSFPGENQPQHF. In DNA form, the CDR3 reads TGTGCCAGCAGCTTCCCCGGGGAAAATCAGCCCCAGCATTTT.

The chain links TRBV9 to TRBJ2-1; a weak D match, TRBD2 (5 bases). The germline CDR1 and CDR2 sequences are SGDLS and YYNGEE. Trimming took 3 bases from V and 3 from J, leaving 13 bases between them. This CDR3 contains 15 residues. This CDR3 reads CASSGGGSSYNEQFF. As DNA, the CDR3 is TGTGCCAGCAGCGGTGGTGGGAGTAGCTACAATGAGCAGTTCTTC.

The chain combines TRBV5-4 with TRBJ2-1; D is possibly TRBD2 (5 bases). The germline V gene encodes CDR1 SGHNT and CDR2 YYREEE (reference sequence). Trimming took 4 bases from V and 3 from J, leaving 8 bases between them. The CDR3 covers 13 residues. The CDR3 DNA follows: TGTGCCAGCAGCAGGACTGACTACAATGAGCAGTTCTTC. This translates into CASSRTDYNEQFF.

The chain couples TRBV15 to TRBJ2-1; 7 nucleotides agree with TRBD2. Looked up from germline, CDR1 is LNHNV and CDR2 is YYDKDF (reference sequence). The length of the CDR3 is 16 residues. The junction had 10 bases not matched to a gene; V was cut back by 3 bases and J by 5 bases. The CDR3 loop is CATSSSSGNINNEQFF. The CDR3 DNA follows: TGTGCCACCAGCAGCTCAAGCGGGAATATTAACAATGAGCAGTTCTTC.

The chain has TRBV28 and TRBJ2-2; 7 bases align to TRBD1. This CDR3 region has 15 residues. Germline V gene data show CDR1 as MDHEN and CDR2 as SYDVKM. V was clipped by 3 bases and J by 5 bases; unmatched bases: 6. CDR3 sequence reads: CASSFQPRGTGELFF. The CDR3 region has the DNA TGTGCCAGCAGTTTTCAACCCAGGGGGACCGGGGAGCTGTTTTTT. The variable domain in full, with the rest retrieved from reference TRBV28 and TRBJ2-2, is DVKVTQSSRYLVKRTGEKVFLECVQDMDHENMFWYRQDPGLGLRLIYFSYDVKMKEKGDIPEGYSVSREKKERFSLILESASTNQTSMYLCASSFQPRGTGELFFGEGSRLTVL.

The chain combines TRBV7-9 with TRBJ2-1; 8 bases map to TRBD1. This CDR3 region has 17 residues. V trimming: 2 bases; J trimming: 5 bases; junction bases outside the gene matches: 11. Germline V gene lookup returns CDR1 SEHNR and CDR2 FQNEAQ (reference sequence). The CDR3 coding sequence is TGTGCCAGCAGCTTACCAGGGGGCACCCACCTAAACAATGAGCAGTTCTTC. It yields the protein CASSLPGGTHLNNEQFF.

The chain has TRBV7-9 and TRBJ2-3; TRBD2 agrees at 8 bases. V dropped 0 bases and J dropped 4; count of bases not matched to a gene: 6. Germline V lookup: CDR1 SEHNR, CDR2 FQNEAQ (reference sequence). The length of the CDR3 is 16 residues. CDR3 protein: CASSLASGSLSDTQYF. As DNA, the CDR3 is TGTGCCAGCAGCTTAGCGAGCGGGAGTCTGTCAGATACGCAGTATTTT.

The chain carries TRBV10-3 and TRBJ1-1; D uncertain. Between the trimmed V and J ends, which lost 6 bases and 1 base, there was a span of 9 bases. The CDR3 runs to 13 residues. CDR1 and CDR2 from the germline V gene are ENHRY and SYGVKD. CDR3 DNA: TGTGCCATCAGCAAAGACCAGAACACTGAAGCTTTCTTT. Its translation is CAISKDQNTEAFF.

The gene calls are TRBV7-9 and TRBJ2-1, with D unclear. Trimming removed 2 bases at V and 8 bases at J, with 7 bases between. The CDR3 consists of 12 residues. Germline assignment: CDR1 SEHNR and CDR2 FQNEAQ (reference sequence). DNA of the CDR3: TGTGCCAGCAGCTTAATTGCCTATGAGCAGTTCTTC. Protein product: CASSLIAYEQFF. Full variable domain (missing parts from reference TRBV7-9 and TRBJ2-1): DTGVSQNPRHKITKRGQNVTFRCDPISEHNRLYWYRQTLGQGPEFLTYFQNEAQLEKSRLLSDRFSAERPKGSFSTLEIQRTEQGDSAMYLCASSLIAYEQFFGPGTRLTVL.

The gene calls are TRBV29-1 and TRBJ2-3, with no clear D. Germline loops: CDR1 SQVTM, CDR2 ANQGSEA. The CDR3 loop spans 13 amino acids. V lost 6 bases to trimming and J lost 6 bases, with 16 bases between them. The CDR3 sequence: CSVYGHHADTQYF. In nucleotides, the CDR3 is TGCAGCGTATACGGGCATCACGCGGATACGCAGTATTTT.

The J gene is TRBJ2-3, the V gene TRBV2; 10 bases fit TRBD2. V was clipped by 6 bases and J by 1 base; unmatched bases: 4. This CDR3 contains 15 residues. In germline, CDR1 is SNHLY, CDR2 FYNNEI. The CDR3 spells CASSPSGSGTDTQYF. DNA for the CDR3: TGTGCCAGCAGCCCTAGCGGGAGTGGCACAGATACGCAGTATTTT.

The V call is TRBV14, the J call TRBJ2-7; the D is unclear. The CDR3 has 14 amino acids. From germline, CDR1 is SGHDN and CDR2 FVKESK. Trimming cost V 5 bases and J 2 bases, with 13 bases left between them. For the CDR3, the DNA is TGTGCCAGCAGCTGGGCCATGGTGCCCTACGAGCAGTACTTC. It specifies CASSWAMVPYEQYF.

The chain has TRBV7-2 and TRBJ2-1; D tentatively reads TRBD1 or TRBD2 (6 bases each). Trimming took 4 bases from V and 2 from J, leaving 18 bases between them. Germline lookup yields CDR1 SGHTA and CDR2 FQGNSA. The CDR3 consists of 17 residues. CDR3 amino acids: CASSSPRGWGPYNEQFF. CDR3 coding DNA: TGTGCCAGCAGCTCCCCTCGGGGGTGGGGGCCCTACAATGAGCAGTTCTTC.